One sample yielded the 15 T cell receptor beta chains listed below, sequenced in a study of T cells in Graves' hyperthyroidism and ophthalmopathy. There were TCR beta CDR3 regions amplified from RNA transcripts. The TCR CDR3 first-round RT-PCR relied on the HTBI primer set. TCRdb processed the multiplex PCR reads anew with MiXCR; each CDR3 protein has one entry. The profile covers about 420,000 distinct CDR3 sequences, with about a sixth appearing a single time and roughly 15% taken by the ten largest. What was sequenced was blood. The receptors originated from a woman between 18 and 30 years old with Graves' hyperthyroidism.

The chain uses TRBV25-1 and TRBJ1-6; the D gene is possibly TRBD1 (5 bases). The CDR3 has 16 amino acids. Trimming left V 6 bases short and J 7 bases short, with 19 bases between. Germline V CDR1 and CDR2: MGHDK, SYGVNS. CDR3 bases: TGTGCCAGCAGCGGCCGGGACCGACTCGAGAATTCACCCCTCCACTTT. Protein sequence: CASSGRDRLENSPLHF.

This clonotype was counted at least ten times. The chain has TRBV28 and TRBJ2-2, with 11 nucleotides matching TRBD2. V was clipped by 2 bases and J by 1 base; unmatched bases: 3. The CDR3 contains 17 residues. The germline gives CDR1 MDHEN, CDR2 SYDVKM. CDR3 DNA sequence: TGTGCCAGCAGTTTACACACTAGCGGGGGGAACACCGGGGAGCTGTTTTTT. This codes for CASSLHTSGGNTGELFF.

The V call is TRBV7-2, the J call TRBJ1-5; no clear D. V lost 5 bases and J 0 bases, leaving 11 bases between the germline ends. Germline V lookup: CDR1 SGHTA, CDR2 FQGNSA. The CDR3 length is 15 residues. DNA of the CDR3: TGTGCCAGCAGCCGATCGGTTAATAGCAATCAGCCCCAGCATTTT. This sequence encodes CASSRSVNSNQPQHF.

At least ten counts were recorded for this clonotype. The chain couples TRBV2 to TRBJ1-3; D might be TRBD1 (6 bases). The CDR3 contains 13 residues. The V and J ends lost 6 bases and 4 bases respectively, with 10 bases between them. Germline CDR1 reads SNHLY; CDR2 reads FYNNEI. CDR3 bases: TGTGCCAGCAGGTACAGGGCCGGAAACACCATATATTTT. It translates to CASRYRAGNTIYF.

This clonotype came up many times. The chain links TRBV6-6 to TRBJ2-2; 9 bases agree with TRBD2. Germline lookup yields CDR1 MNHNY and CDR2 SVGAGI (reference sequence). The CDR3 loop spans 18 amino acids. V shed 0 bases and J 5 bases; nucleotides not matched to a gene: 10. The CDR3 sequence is CASSYSGLAGAVTGELFF. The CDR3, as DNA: TGTGCCAGCAGTTACTCGGGCTTAGCGGGAGCCGTTACCGGGGAGCTGTTTTTT.

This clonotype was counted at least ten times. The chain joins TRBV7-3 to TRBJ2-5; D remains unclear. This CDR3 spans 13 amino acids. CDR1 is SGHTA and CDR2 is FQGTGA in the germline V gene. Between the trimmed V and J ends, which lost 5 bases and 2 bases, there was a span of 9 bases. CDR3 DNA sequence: TGTGCCAGCAGCCCTGGGGTACAAGAGACCCAGTACTTC. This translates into CASSPGVQETQYF.

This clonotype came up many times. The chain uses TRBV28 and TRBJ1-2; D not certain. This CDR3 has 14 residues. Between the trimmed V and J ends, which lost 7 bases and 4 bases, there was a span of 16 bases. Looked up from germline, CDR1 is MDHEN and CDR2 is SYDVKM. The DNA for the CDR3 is TGTGCCAGCACCTCCCTAGACAACCTCTATGGCTACACCTTC. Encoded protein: CASTSLDNLYGYTF.

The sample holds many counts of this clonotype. The CDR3 bases are TGTGCCAGCAGCCCGGGACTAGGATCCTACGAGCAGTACTTC. It is translated as CASSPGLGSYEQYF. This chain joins TRBV7-3 and TRBJ2-7; 8 bases match TRBD2. CDR1 and CDR2 (germline): SGHTA, FQGTGA. The CDR3 spans 14 residues. The V and J ends lost 5 bases and 1 base, in that order; junction bases with no gene match: 4.

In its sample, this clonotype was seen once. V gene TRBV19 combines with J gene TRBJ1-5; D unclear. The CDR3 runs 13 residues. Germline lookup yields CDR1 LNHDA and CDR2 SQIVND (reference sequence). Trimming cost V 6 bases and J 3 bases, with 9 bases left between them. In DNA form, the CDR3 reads TGTGCCAGTAGGCCCGACCTCAATCAGCCCCAGCATTTT. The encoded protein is CASRPDLNQPQHF.

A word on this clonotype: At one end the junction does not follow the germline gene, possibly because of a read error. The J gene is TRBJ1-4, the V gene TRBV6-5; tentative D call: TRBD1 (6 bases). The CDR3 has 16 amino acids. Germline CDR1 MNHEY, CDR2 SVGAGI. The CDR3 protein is CAGSYTTGTPDEKLFF. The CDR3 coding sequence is TGTGCCGGCAGTTACACCACCGGGACACCGGATGAAAAACTGTTTTTT.

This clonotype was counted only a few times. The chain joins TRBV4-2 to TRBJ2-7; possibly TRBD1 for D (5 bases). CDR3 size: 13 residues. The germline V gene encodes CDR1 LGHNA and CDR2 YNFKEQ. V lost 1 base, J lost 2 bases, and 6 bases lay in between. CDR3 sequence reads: CASSQGTPYEQYF. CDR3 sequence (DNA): TGTGCCAGCAGCCAAGGGACACCCTACGAGCAGTACTTC.

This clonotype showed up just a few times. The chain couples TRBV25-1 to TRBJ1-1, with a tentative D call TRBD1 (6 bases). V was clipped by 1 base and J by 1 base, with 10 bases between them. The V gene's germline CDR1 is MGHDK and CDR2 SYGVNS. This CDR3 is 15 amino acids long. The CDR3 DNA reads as TGTGCCAGCAGTGAATGGGGGGGACAGAACACTGAAGCTTTCTTT. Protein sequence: CASSEWGGQNTEAFF.

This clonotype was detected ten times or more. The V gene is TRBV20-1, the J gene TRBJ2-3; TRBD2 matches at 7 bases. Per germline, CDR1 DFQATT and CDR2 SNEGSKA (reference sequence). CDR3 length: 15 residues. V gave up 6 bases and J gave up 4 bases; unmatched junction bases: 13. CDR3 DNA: TGCAGTGCCCGAGAGGCAGCGGGGTTTTCAGATACGCAGTATTTT. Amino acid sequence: CSAREAAGFSDTQYF.

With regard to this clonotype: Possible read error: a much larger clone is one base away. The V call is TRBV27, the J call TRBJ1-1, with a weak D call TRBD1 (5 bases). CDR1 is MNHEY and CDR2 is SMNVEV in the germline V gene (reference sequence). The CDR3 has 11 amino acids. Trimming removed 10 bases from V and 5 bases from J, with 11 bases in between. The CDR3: CANNGGTEAFF. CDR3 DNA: TGTGCCAACAACGGGGGGACTGAAGCTTTCTTT.

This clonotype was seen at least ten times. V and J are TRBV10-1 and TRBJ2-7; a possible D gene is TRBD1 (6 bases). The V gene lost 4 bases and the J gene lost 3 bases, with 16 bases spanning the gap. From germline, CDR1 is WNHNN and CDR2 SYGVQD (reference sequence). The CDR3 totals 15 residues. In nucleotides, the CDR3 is TGCGCCAGCAGTGTGGGGACAAGGGTCAACTACGAGCAGTACTTC. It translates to CASSVGTRVNYEQYF.